Below are 27 T cell receptor beta chains sequenced from a single sample in a study of cytomegalovirus exposure and HLA in healthy donors. A multiplex PCR was run with 60 Vbeta primers and 13 Jbeta primers. The repertoire was sequenced with immunoSEQ multiplex PCR; TCRdb's copy has only in-frame clones and lacks some. Of 210,000 or so clones listed, 75% to 85% are singletons. Sequencing used PBMCs. Every receptor here comes from a girl between 5 and 17 years old in good health and CMV-seronegative.

As DNA, the CDR3 is TGCAGCGTTGGACAGGGCCACGCCGGGGAGCTGTTTTTT. Protein: CSVGQGHAGELFF. The chain employs TRBV29-1 and TRBJ2-2; the match to TRBD1 covers 7 bases. The CDR3 contains 13 residues. Per the germline V gene, CDR1 is SQVTM and CDR2 is ANQGSEA. V shed 4 bases and J 6 bases; nucleotides not matched to a gene: 5.

The chain joins TRBV30 to TRBJ2-5; 9 bases line up with TRBD2. This CDR3 is built from 14 residues. The ends lost 4 bases at V and 4 bases at J; junction bases unmatched: 7. CDR1 GTSNPN and CDR2 SVGIG come from the germline V gene (reference sequence). The CDR3 region is CAWNSGRFVETQYF. CDR3 DNA: TGTGCCTGGAATAGCGGGAGATTCGTAGAGACCCAGTACTTC.

This chain uses TRBV4-2 with TRBJ2-3, with 8 bases lining up with TRBD1. Per germline, CDR1 LGHNA and CDR2 YNFKEQ. Unmatched junction bases numbered 8, after V lost 2 bases and J lost 1 base. The CDR3 covers 17 residues. CDR3 protein: CASSQFSQGAGTDTQYF. The CDR3 coding sequence is TGTGCCAGCAGCCAATTTTCGCAGGGGGCTGGCACAGATACGCAGTATTTT.

This rearrangement joins TRBV6-1 to TRBJ2-7, with 8 bases lining up with TRBD1. CDR1 is MNHNS and CDR2 is SASEGT in the germline V gene. The CDR3 is 17 amino acids. J was trimmed by 4 bases and V by 4 bases; bases with no gene match: 15. The CDR3 sequence is CASSVLERLQGEYEQYF. The CDR3, as DNA: TGTGCCAGCAGTGTCTTGGAGCGACTACAGGGGGAATACGAGCAGTACTTC.

This clone was seen more than once but under ten times. The chain carries TRBV28 and TRBJ2-3; tentatively, D is TRBD1 (6 bases). Germline lookup yields CDR1 MDHEN and CDR2 SYDVKM. V lost 8 bases and J 4 bases, leaving 10 bases between the germline ends. The CDR3 extends over 12 amino acids. The CDR3, as DNA: TGTGCCAGCTCAACAGGGCCAGATACGCAGTATTTT. Its translation is CASSTGPDTQYF.

In its sample, this clone was seen a few times. J is TRBJ1-1 and V is TRBV5-1; 7 bases align to TRBD1. The CDR3 length is 14 residues. The J segment lost 11 bases and the V segment lost 0 bases, leaving 10 bases of the junction unmatched. Germline CDR1 and CDR2: SGHRS and YFSETQ. The CDR3 sequence is CASSLGSGQATAFF. The CDR3 DNA is TGCGCCAGCAGCTTGGGGAGCGGACAGGCTACGGCTTTCTTT.

The rearrangement joins TRBV11-2 to TRBJ2-4; 7 positions agree with TRBD1. This CDR3 has 14 residues. Germline CDR1 SGHAT, CDR2 FQNNGV. J lost 11 bases, V lost 5 bases, and 12 bases had no gene match. The CDR3 DNA follows: TGTGCCAGCAGCCCAGACAGGGCGCGGGTTGTTCAGTACTTC. Its translation is CASSPDRARVVQYF.

The V and J genes are TRBV7-2 and TRBJ1-1, with TRBD1 as a possible D gene (6 bases). This CDR3 comprises 17 residues. V shed 5 bases and J shed 0 bases, with 19 bases lying between them. The germline gives CDR1 SGHTA, CDR2 FQGNSA. The CDR3 bases are TGTGCCAGCAGCACGACTGGGGGGGCTTTGGTGAACACTGAAGCTTTCTTT. Its protein is CASSTTGGALVNTEAFF.

This clone appeared a few times. CDR3 in amino acids: CASSRRTGENTEAFF. CDR3 DNA sequence: TGTGCCAGCAGTCGCAGGACAGGAGAAAACACTGAAGCTTTCTTT. This chain connects TRBV6-1 to TRBJ1-1; 7 bases fit TRBD1. The trim removed 5 bases at V and 2 bases at J, leaving 8 bases unmatched. Looked up from germline, CDR1 is MNHNS and CDR2 is SASEGT. This CDR3 comprises 15 residues.

This chain links TRBV30 with TRBJ1-5, with 10 nucleotides matching TRBD1. V gave up 2 bases and J gave up 4 bases; unmatched junction bases: 14. The V gene's germline CDR1 is GTSNPN and CDR2 SVGIG (reference sequence). CDR3 length: 18 amino acids. The CDR3 spells CAWSPPGQGRVMNQPQHF. The DNA of the CDR3 is TGTGCCTGGAGTCCACCGGGACAGGGGCGAGTAATGAATCAGCCCCAGCATTTT. Complete variable domain (other parts from reference TRBV30 and TRBJ1-5): SQTIHQWPATLVQPVGSPLSLECTVEGTSNPNLYWYRQAAGRGLQLLFYSVGIGQISSEVPQNLSASRPQDRQFILSSKKLLLSDSGFYLCAWSPPGQGRVMNQPQHFGDGTRLSIL.

The chain recombines TRBV15 with TRBJ2-2, with 8 bases identical to TRBD1. The germline V gene encodes CDR1 LNHNV and CDR2 YYDKDF (reference sequence). The CDR3 runs 15 residues. Trimming at V came to 8 bases and at J to 2 bases, leaving 7 bases not matched to a gene. The CDR3 DNA reads TGTGCCACCGAGATCGACAGGGGAAACACCGGGGAGCTGTTTTTT. Translated, it gives CATEIDRGNTGELFF.

The V and J genes are TRBV4-3 and TRBJ2-5; the match to TRBD2 covers 8 bases. This CDR3 is 17 amino acids long. CDR1 is LGHNA and CDR2 is YSLEER in the germline V gene. Unmatched junction bases numbered 12, after V lost 1 base and J lost 5 bases. DNA for the CDR3: TGCGCCAGCAGCCAAGGCGCTGGCGGGGGGCAGCAGGAGACCCAGTACTTC. This gives the protein CASSQGAGGGQQETQYF.

This clone was detected only once. The chain couples TRBV28 to TRBJ1-5; D is perhaps TRBD1 (6 bases). The V gene's germline CDR1 is MDHEN and CDR2 SYDVKM. The CDR3 contains 15 residues. The ends were cut back, 4 bases at V and 4 bases at J, with 14 bases in the middle. The DNA of the CDR3 is TGTGCCAGCAGTTCGATTCAGGGGATAAATCAGCCCCAGCATTTT. The encoded protein is CASSSIQGINQPQHF. Using reference TRBV28 and TRBJ1-5 for the parts outside the CDR3, the full variable domain is DVKVTQSSRYLVKRTGEKVFLECVQDMDHENMFWYRQDPGLGLRLIYFSYDVKMKEKGDIPEGYSVSREKKERFSLILESASTNQTSMYLCASSSIQGINQPQHFGDGTRLSIL.

The chain uses TRBV30 and TRBJ2-7, with TRBD2 identical over 8 bases. The trim removed 0 bases at V and 6 bases at J, leaving 4 bases unmatched. The CDR3 totals 13 residues. CDR1 and CDR2 from the germline V gene are GTSNPN and SVGIG (reference sequence). The CDR3 region has the DNA TGTGCCTGGAGTGTTGGACTAGCAAGCGAGCAGTACTTC. Its translation: CAWSVGLASEQYF.

The chain is built from TRBV28 and TRBJ1-2; maybe TRBD1 (6 bases). Germline-derived CDR1 and CDR2 are MDHEN and SYDVKM. CDR3 size: 14 residues. Trimming pared 4 bases from V and 8 bases from J, leaving 17 bases between. CDR3 DNA: TGTGCCAGCAGTTCAACCAGGGGCGCCTACGGCTACACCTTC. Its translation is CASSSTRGAYGYTF.

The chain combines TRBV7-9 with TRBJ2-2; 7 bases line up with TRBD1. Per germline, CDR1 SEHNR and CDR2 FQNEAQ (reference sequence). After removal of 3 bases from V and 1 base from J, the junction contained 8 bases not matched to a gene. This CDR3 has 17 amino acids. CDR3 sequence (DNA): TGTGCCAGCAGCTTCGCGCCGGGGACAGAGAACACCGGGGAGCTGTTTTTT. Encoded protein: CASSFAPGTENTGELFF.

For the CDR3, the DNA is TGTGCCAGCAGCTTGGAGAGAGCGGAGGTTAGTGAAGCTTTCTTT. Residues: CASSLERAEVSEAFF. V gene TRBV5-5 combines with J gene TRBJ1-1; D is unclear. The V and J ends lost 0 bases and 7 bases respectively, with 16 bases between them. CDR1 SGHKS and CDR2 YYEKEE come from the germline V gene (reference sequence). This CDR3 region has 15 residues.

J is TRBJ1-1 and V is TRBV27; 8 positions match TRBD1. The CDR3 has 17 amino acids. J gave up 6 bases and V 5 bases, and 17 bases lay outside the gene matches. Per the germline V gene, CDR1 is MNHEY and CDR2 is SMNVEV (reference sequence). CDR3 loop: CASSAQPGTGGRPEAFF. DNA of the CDR3: TGTGCCAGCAGTGCCCAACCCGGGACAGGAGGGCGCCCTGAAGCTTTCTTT.

The chain combines TRBV19 with TRBJ2-1; 9 bases agree with TRBD2. V gave up 7 bases and J gave up 5 bases; unmatched junction bases: 6. The CDR3 is 14 amino acids. Germline assignment: CDR1 LNHDA and CDR2 SQIVND (reference sequence). The CDR3 nucleotides are TGTGCCAGTACCCGACTAGCGGACCACAATGAGCAGTTCTTC. Translated, it gives CASTRLADHNEQFF. Full variable domain (missing parts from reference TRBV19 and TRBJ2-1): DGGITQSPKYLFRKEGQNVTLSCEQNLNHDAMYWYRQDPGQGLRLIYYSQIVNDFQKGDIAEGYSVSREKKESFPLTVTSAQKNPTAFYLCASTRLADHNEQFFGPGTRLTVL.

The chain combines TRBV28 with TRBJ2-7; tentatively, D is TRBD1 (5 bases). Germline CDR1 is MDHEN and CDR2 is SYDVKM. CDR3 length: 14 amino acids. V was clipped by 5 bases and J by 2 bases, with 13 bases between them. CDR3 sequence (DNA): TGTGCCAGCAGTCCCCGACAGATAACCTACGAGCAGTACTTC. Translating it yields CASSPRQITYEQYF.

The genes are TRBV19 and TRBJ2-7, with TRBD2 matching over 8 bases. Germline CDR1 LNHDA, CDR2 SQIVND (reference sequence). The V gene end was trimmed by 4 bases and the J gene end by 3 bases; junction bases not matched to a gene: 5. This CDR3 is built from 14 residues. The CDR3 coding sequence is TGTGCCAGTAGTACAACCGGGACTAGCTACGAGCAGTACTTC. Residues: CASSTTGTSYEQYF. Drawing the rest from reference TRBV19 and TRBJ2-7, the complete variable domain is DGGITQSPKYLFRKEGQNVTLSCEQNLNHDAMYWYRQDPGQGLRLIYYSQIVNDFQKGDIAEGYSVSREKKESFPLTVTSAQKNPTAFYLCASSTTGTSYEQYFGPGTRLTVT.

The rearrangement uses TRBV6-5 and TRBJ1-1; D is possibly TRBD1 (5 bases). Germline V gene sequence: CDR1 MNHEY, CDR2 SVGAGI. The V and J ends lost 7 bases and 10 bases respectively, with 16 bases between them. CDR3 length: 12 residues. CDR3 sequence (DNA): TGTGCCAGCAAACAACTGGGGGGAAGAGCTTTCTTT. Residues: CASKQLGGRAFF.

The chain joins TRBV15 to TRBJ1-1, with 11 bases identical to TRBD1. Germline V gives CDR1 LNHNV, CDR2 YYDKDF (reference sequence). V was clipped by 3 bases and J by 5 bases; unmatched bases: 5. The CDR3 runs 15 residues. The chain's CDR3 is CATSRGQGVRTEAFF. The CDR3 coding sequence is TGTGCCACCAGCAGGGGACAGGGGGTAAGGACTGAAGCTTTCTTT.

The gene calls are TRBV11-2 and TRBJ1-2, with D possibly TRBD1 on 5 matching bases. Germline V gene lookup returns CDR1 SGHAT and CDR2 FQNNGV. With 5 bases removed from V and 2 bases from J, the gap between germline ends came to 9 bases. CDR3 length: 13 amino acids. CDR3 region: CASSRQQNYGYTF. Written as DNA, the CDR3 is TGTGCCAGCAGCCGACAGCAGAACTATGGCTACACCTTC.

The CDR3 here is CASSFSGTNYNEQFF. The DNA for the CDR3 is TGTGCCAGTAGTTTTAGCGGAACCAATTACAATGAGCAGTTCTTC. V gene TRBV19 combines with J gene TRBJ2-1; a weak D match, TRBD2 (6 bases). The CDR3 is 15 residues long. Per the germline V gene, CDR1 is LNHDA and CDR2 is SQIVND (reference sequence). V was cut by 5 bases and J by 4 bases, with 15 bases left in between.

The rearrangement joins TRBV6-6 to TRBJ2-4; 7 bases line up with TRBD2. The CDR3 covers 15 residues. V dropped 6 bases and J dropped 3; count of bases not matched to a gene: 8. Germline CDR1 and CDR2: MNHNY and SVGAGI (reference sequence). The DNA of the CDR3 is TGTGCCAGCAGCTTGCCGGCTAGCGGCAAAAACATTCAGTACTTC. As protein: CASSLPASGKNIQYF.

The chain uses TRBV7-3 and TRBJ2-3, with 9 bases matching TRBD2. From germline, CDR1 is SGHTA and CDR2 FQGTGA. The CDR3 has 17 amino acids. The J segment lost 6 bases and the V segment lost 1 base, leaving 11 bases of the junction unmatched. The CDR3 is CASSLMAGGPTEDTQYF. The CDR3 DNA reads as TGTGCCAGCAGCTTAATGGCGGGGGGGCCGACGGAGGATACGCAGTATTTT.